This T cell receptor beta chain was captured by sequencing in a study of cytomegalovirus exposure and HLA in healthy donors. Overall study findings and caveats: Fewer than 20,000 TCR beta sequences were associated with HLA alleles at 0.05 false discovery rate in a later analysis. DRB1 had the most TCR associations and HLA-C the fewest, a later analysis found, with rates varying by HLA locus. Most of the CMV-associated TCR beta chains (in a later analysis) appeared to be HLA-restricted.

The study ran its PCR with 60 Vbeta and 13 Jbeta primers. Only in-frame clones appear in the TCRdb table, and some are missing; sequencing was by immunoSEQ multiplex PCR. The sample carries tens of thousands of clones, approximately 77% recorded once. There are 16 residues in the CDR3. The germline V gene encodes CDR1 SGHTA and CDR2 FQGNSA. Unmatched junction bases numbered 9, after V lost 4 bases and J lost 5 bases. A word on this clone: The antigen is unknown.

The sequenced material came from PBMCs. The chain joins TRBV7-2 to TRBJ2-2, with 8 bases fitting TRBD1. The sequence derives from a woman aged 40-49 years in good health and CMV-seropositive. The CDR3 DNA is TGTGCCAGCAGCTACCTAGGACAGGGTTTAACCGGGGAGCTGTTTTTT. The encoded protein is CASSYLGQGLTGELFF.